The sequence of this TCR beta chain was determined in a study of memory CD4+ T cells and cytomegalovirus serostatus. CDR3 length equals 14 residues. Per germline, CDR1 SGHRS and CDR2 YFSETQ. V was clipped by 4 bases and J by 3 bases, with 12 bases between them. The sort gate was single viable CD3+CD4+CD8-CD45RO+ cells for memory CD4+ T cells. Positive selection with CD4 microbeads enriched total CD4+ T cells. The protocol was immunoSEQ multiplex PCR, while the TCRdb copy is restricted to in-frame clones and leaves out a portion. Of roughly 50,000 clones in the sample, around three quarters are singletons; the top ten hold about 1.5%.

This TCR derives from an adult in good health and CMV-seronegative. Material for sequencing was memory CD4+ T cells from blood. The chain employs TRBV5-1 and TRBJ2-3, with TRBD2 as a possible D gene (6 bases). The CDR3 spells CASSKSGGTDTQYF. The CDR3 nucleotides read TGCGCCAGCAGCAAGTCCGGGGGTACAGATACGCAGTATTTT.